This TCR beta chain was captured in a study of shared clonotypes between healthy human individuals. CDR1 and CDR2 from the germline V gene are SGHTA and FQGTGA. The CDR3 runs 13 residues. Trimming cost V 5 bases and J 5 bases, with 12 bases left between them. Method: immunoSEQ multiplex PCR; TCRdb's copy keeps in-frame clones and lacks some. The data contain a few million clones, 93% of them singletons. The source material was naive CD4+ T cells from PBMCs. As for subset: CD45RA+ positively selected. The chain combines TRBV7-3 with TRBJ2-5; the D gene is possibly TRBD2 (6 bases). This TCR came from a man aged 18 to 30 in good health. Some clones in this sample may be carry-over from other donors' samples. The chain's CDR3 is CASSGQGGETQYF. The DNA of the CDR3 is TGTGCCAGCAGCGGGCAGGGAGGTGAGACCCAGTACTTC.